These 30 T cell receptor beta chains were all obtained from the same sample, sequenced in a study of cytomegalovirus exposure and HLA in healthy donors. The PCR was carried out with 60 Vbeta primers and 13 Jbeta primers. Sequencing used immunoSEQ multiplex PCR; TCRdb keeps in-frame clones, though not all of them. The sample lists approximately 100,000 clones; under 80% were seen once. Sequencing was done on a sample of PBMCs. All receptors come from a male donor in good health and CMV-seronegative.

This rearrangement joins TRBV25-1 to TRBJ1-1; D gene uncertain. Germline CDR1 and CDR2: MGHDK and SYGVNS. Trimming pared 6 bases from V and 5 bases from J, leaving 16 bases between. The CDR3 covers 14 residues. CDR3 sequence reads: CASRSPGVGTEAFF. Here the CDR3 DNA reads TGTGCCAGCAGATCGCCGGGAGTGGGGACTGAAGCTTTCTTT.

This clone was counted a single time. CDR3 in amino acids: CASSPPQGAGEKLFF. The CDR3 coding sequence is TGTGCCAGTAGTCCACCGCAGGGGGCAGGGGAAAAACTGTTTTTT. This chain connects TRBV19 to TRBJ1-4, with 8 nucleotides matching TRBD1. Germline CDR1 is LNHDA and CDR2 is SQIVND (reference sequence). This CDR3 spans 15 amino acids. The V segment lost 5 bases and the J segment 8 bases; nucleotides outside the gene matches: 10.

The chain has TRBV28 and TRBJ2-5, with D maybe TRBD2 (6 bases). The CDR3 sequence is 16 residues long. V was shortened by 6 bases and J by 2 bases, with 19 bases between the two germline ends. Germline V gene sequence: CDR1 MDHEN, CDR2 SYDVKM. The CDR3 sequence is CASRLHGTRIQETQYF. For the CDR3, the DNA is TGTGCCAGCAGGCTCCACGGGACTCGGATACAAGAGACCCAGTACTTC.

This sequence joins TRBV6-1 and TRBJ1-2; 8 bases align to TRBD1. Unmatched junction bases numbered 2, after V lost 1 base and J lost 4 bases. Germline-derived CDR1 and CDR2 are MNHNS and SASEGT. The CDR3 has 14 residues. The CDR3 DNA reads as TGTGCCAGCAGTGAAGGACAGGGGACCTATGGCTACACCTTC. As protein: CASSEGQGTYGYTF.

The J gene is TRBJ1-2, the V gene TRBV25-1, with a possible D match to TRBD1 (5 bases). The germline V gene encodes CDR1 MGHDK and CDR2 SYGVNS. CDR3 size: 13 residues. V was pared by 6 bases and J by 4 bases, with 12 bases between. In DNA, the CDR3 is TGTGCCAGCAGGGACACGGGGGGCTATGGCTACACCTTC. Its protein product is CASRDTGGYGYTF.

In the case of this clone: Germline is not matched at one junction end, which may reflect a read error. The chain couples TRBV7-2 to TRBJ2-7; D may be TRBD1 (6 bases). The CDR3 sequence is 12 residues long. Germline loops: CDR1 SGHTA, CDR2 FQGNSA. CDR3 nucleotides: TGTGCCAGCAGCTTAGATCTTGGACAGAAACACTTC. It codes for CASSLDLGQKHF.

The gene calls are TRBV27 and TRBJ2-1, with D perhaps matching TRBD2 (5 bases). With 0 bases removed from V and 9 bases from J, the gap between germline ends came to 9 bases. Germline V gene sequence: CDR1 MNHEY, CDR2 SMNVEV (reference sequence). This CDR3 is built from 13 residues. DNA of the CDR3: TGTGCCAGCAGTTTATCGAGGGCGGGTGAGCAGTTCTTC. It yields the protein CASSLSRAGEQFF.

This CDR3 reads CASSQVSGGLGNQPQHF. The CDR3 coding sequence is TGTGCCAGCAGCCAAGTTTCTGGGGGCTTAGGCAATCAGCCCCAGCATTTT. The rearrangement links TRBV4-2 to TRBJ1-5, with TRBD1 as a possible D gene (6 bases). CDR3 length equals 17 residues. The germline V gene encodes CDR1 LGHNA and CDR2 YNFKEQ. V lost 1 base to trimming and J lost 2 bases, with 15 bases between them.

The chain joins TRBV9 to TRBJ2-1, with D perhaps TRBD2 (6 bases). Germline V gives CDR1 SGDLS, CDR2 YYNGEE. CDR3 size: 14 residues. V was shortened by 1 base and J by 2 bases, with 7 bases between the two germline ends. CDR3 in DNA: TGTGCCAGCAGCGTATGGGGGGCCTACAATGAGCAGTTCTTC. Protein sequence: CASSVWGAYNEQFF. Based on the CDR3 plus reference TRBV9 and TRBJ2-1, the full variable domain is DSGVTQTPKHLITATGQRVTLRCSPRSGDLSVYWYQQSLDQGLQFLIQYYNGEERAKGNILERFSAQQFPDLHSELNLSSLELGDSALYFCASSVWGAYNEQFFGPGTRLTVL.

The V and J genes are TRBV29-1 and TRBJ2-3, with a weak D call TRBD2 (6 bases). Germline V CDR1 and CDR2: SQVTM, ANQGSEA. Between the trimmed V and J ends, which lost 6 bases and 2 bases, there was a span of 15 bases. This CDR3 is 14 amino acids long. In nucleotides, the CDR3 is TGCAGCGTCCCGGGGGACCTACTCACAGATACGCAGTATTTT. Its protein is CSVPGDLLTDTQYF.

The V call is TRBV5-4, the J call TRBJ2-1; 7 bases line up with TRBD1. Germline V gene lookup returns CDR1 SGHNT and CDR2 YYREEE (reference sequence). The CDR3 runs 15 residues. V dropped 0 bases and J dropped 2; count of bases not matched to a gene: 2. CDR3: CASSLAGTAYNEQFF. Written as DNA, the CDR3 is TGTGCCAGCAGCTTGGCCGGGACAGCCTACAATGAGCAGTTCTTC.

The chain couples TRBV27 to TRBJ1-5, with TRBD1 matching 9 bases. Germline CDR1 and CDR2: MNHEY and SMNVEV (reference sequence). The length of the CDR3 is 15 residues. Unmatched junction bases numbered 9, after V lost 5 bases and J lost 7 bases. The chain's CDR3 is CASSARGQGLQPQHF. The CDR3 DNA reads as TGTGCCAGCAGTGCCCGGGGACAGGGACTACAGCCCCAGCATTTT.

The J gene is TRBJ1-4, the V gene TRBV10-3; 9 bases match TRBD1. Germline V gene lookup returns CDR1 ENHRY and CDR2 SYGVKD. The CDR3 length is 15 residues. The J segment lost 5 bases and the V segment lost 5 bases, leaving 6 bases of the junction unmatched. CDR3 sequence: CAISLTGGPNEKLFF. The CDR3 region has the DNA TGTGCCATCAGTTTAACAGGGGGCCCCAATGAAAAACTGTTTTTT.

The gene calls are TRBV6-5 and TRBJ1-5, with a tentative D call TRBD1 (5 bases). Trimming took 5 bases from V and 4 from J, leaving 15 bases between them. The germline V gene has CDR1 MNHEY and CDR2 SVGAGI. This CDR3 has 15 residues. The CDR3 DNA reads TGTGCCAGCAGTAACGGACATTCATATAATCAGCCCCAGCATTTT. This sequence encodes CASSNGHSYNQPQHF.

The genes are TRBV7-3 and TRBJ2-7; 10 positions match TRBD2. The CDR3 is 16 residues long. Germline CDR1 and CDR2: SGHTA and FQGTGA. Trimming removed 5 bases from V and 4 bases from J; junction bases left unmatched: 11. The CDR3 DNA follows: TGTGCCAGCAGCAAAATGGCTAGCGGGAGCGGTTACGAGCAGTACTTC. Protein sequence: CASSKMASGSGYEQYF.

The chain's CDR3 is CASSLVSSTPDTQYF. Here the CDR3 DNA reads TGTGCCAGCAGCTTAGTGTCTAGCACCCCAGATACGCAGTATTTT. The chain employs TRBV7-9 and TRBJ2-3; a weak D match, TRBD2 (5 bases). The CDR3 covers 15 residues. The V end lost 1 base, the J end lost 4 bases, and 12 bases lay between the germline ends. From germline, CDR1 is SEHNR and CDR2 FQNEAQ (reference sequence).

The chain joins TRBV6-5 to TRBJ1-2; 10 bases line up with TRBD1. Germline CDR1 MNHEY, CDR2 SVGAGI. After removal of 0 bases from V and 8 bases from J, the junction contained 6 bases not matched to a gene. The CDR3 totals 15 residues. CDR3: CASSYSRDRGKGYTF. CDR3 nucleotides: TGTGCCAGCAGTTACTCGAGGGACAGGGGCAAGGGCTACACCTTC.

The chain couples TRBV27 to TRBJ2-2; D call uncertain. CDR3 length equals 15 residues. Germline CDR1 is MNHEY and CDR2 is SMNVEV (reference sequence). Trimming stripped 3 bases from V and 1 base from J, with 9 bases between. The CDR3 bases are TGTGCCAGCAGTTTCAATGGCAGGAACACCGGGGAGCTGTTTTTT. It codes for CASSFNGRNTGELFF.

The chain uses TRBV27 and TRBJ2-1; TRBD2 matches at 8 bases. Per germline, CDR1 MNHEY and CDR2 SMNVEV (reference sequence). The CDR3 contains 15 residues. V trimming: 4 bases; J trimming: 6 bases; junction bases outside the gene matches: 8. For the CDR3, the DNA is TGTGCCAGCAGTTCTAGGACTAGCCTTAGCAATGAGCAGTTCTTC. Its translation is CASSSRTSLSNEQFF.

V is TRBV11-2 and J is TRBJ2-1; 11 bases are shared with TRBD2. V shed 7 bases and J 0 bases; nucleotides not matched to a gene: 2. Germline lookup yields CDR1 SGHAT and CDR2 FQNNGV. The CDR3 extends over 15 amino acids. The CDR3 DNA reads TGTGCCAGCACGGGACTAGCGGTCTCCTACAATGAGCAGTTCTTC. Translating it yields CASTGLAVSYNEQFF.

The chain is built from TRBV6-1 and TRBJ2-1; 7 bases fit TRBD1. The ends lost 4 bases at V and 9 bases at J; junction bases unmatched: 9. This CDR3 is 14 amino acids long. Germline CDR1 MNHNS, CDR2 SASEGT. CDR3 sequence (DNA): TGTGCCAGCAGTGCCTTGGACAGGCTAAGTGAGCAGTTCTTC. It encodes CASSALDRLSEQFF.

V usage is TRBV5-1 and J usage is TRBJ2-3; D gene uncertain. The CDR3 consists of 14 residues. CDR1 SGHRS and CDR2 YFSETQ come from the germline V gene. V was shortened by 4 bases and J by 5 bases, with 14 bases between the two germline ends. The CDR3 DNA reads as TGCGCCAGCAGCATTTCGACTTCGGAAGATACGCAGTATTTT. It encodes CASSISTSEDTQYF.

This rearrangement joins TRBV6-5 to TRBJ2-7; 9 bases are a match to TRBD1. The trim removed 5 bases at V and 3 bases at J, leaving 5 bases unmatched. This CDR3 is built from 14 residues. Per the germline V gene, CDR1 is MNHEY and CDR2 is SVGAGI. As DNA, the CDR3 is TGTGCCAGCAGTCCCGGGACAGGGTACTACGAGCAGTACTTC. Protein: CASSPGTGYYEQYF.

The count of this clone is one. The V gene is TRBV7-6, the J gene TRBJ1-3; TRBD1 might be the D (5 bases). Germline V gene data show CDR1 as SGHVS and CDR2 as FNYEAQ. This CDR3 is built from 14 residues. The V end lost 6 bases, the J end lost 2 bases, and 11 bases lay between the germline ends. The CDR3 DNA reads as TGTGCCAGCAGTTTTGACAGAGCTGGAAACACCATATATTTT. Its protein product is CASSFDRAGNTIYF.

This clone was detected only a few times. Additional DNA sequences in this sample encode the identical CDR3. This chain joins TRBV28 and TRBJ1-2, with D unresolved. V was pared by 2 bases and J by 3 bases, with 7 bases between. CDR1 is MDHEN and CDR2 is SYDVKM in the germline V gene. The CDR3 covers 13 residues. CDR3 amino acids: CASSLPGDYGYTF. CDR3 coding DNA: TGTGCCAGCAGTTTACCCGGAGACTATGGCTACACCTTC.

This clone has just a few counts. The DNA of the CDR3 is TGTGCCAGCAGCTTAGGGCTCTTCGGGAACACTGAAGCTTTCTTT. Translating it yields CASSLGLFGNTEAFF. This chain connects TRBV7-3 to TRBJ1-1; no definite D call. This CDR3 has 15 residues. Trimming left V 2 bases short and J 1 base short, with 11 bases between. Germline loops: CDR1 SGHTA, CDR2 FQGTGA. Using reference TRBV7-3 and TRBJ1-1 for the parts outside the CDR3, the full variable domain is GAGVSQTPSNKVTEKGKYVELRCDPISGHTALYWYRQSLGQGPEFLIYFQGTGAADDSGLPNDRFFAVRPEGSVSTLKIQRTERGDSAVYLCASSLGLFGNTEAFFGQGTRLTVV.

The CDR3 DNA is TGTGCCAGCAGTTACTTAGGGGGCGCGGGTGAAGCTTTCTTT. This translates into CASSYLGGAGEAFF. The rearrangement uses TRBV6-5 and TRBJ1-1, with TRBD1 matching 7 bases. With V trimmed by 1 base and J by 7 bases, 6 bases remained unmatched. The CDR3 sequence is 14 residues long. The germline V gene has CDR1 MNHEY and CDR2 SVGAGI.

The rearrangement uses TRBV28 and TRBJ1-1, with D possibly TRBD1 on 5 matching bases. There are 12 residues in the CDR3. V lost 8 bases, J lost 12 bases, and 19 bases lay in between. CDR1 and CDR2 from the germline V gene are MDHEN and SYDVKM. CDR3 sequence (DNA): TGTGCCAGCGTCCCCGGGGGGGGAGAGTCTTTCTTT. Protein: CASVPGGGESFF.

The chain combines TRBV9 with TRBJ1-2; no reliable D call. There are 13 residues in the CDR3. The V gene's germline CDR1 is SGDLS and CDR2 YYNGEE. Trimming removed 4 bases at V and 1 base at J, with 8 bases between. Written as DNA, the CDR3 is TGTGCCAGCAGCTCCGACAATAACTATGGCTACACCTTC. Protein sequence: CASSSDNNYGYTF.

V is TRBV5-4 and J is TRBJ1-5; no firm D call. CDR3 length equals 13 residues. Germline V gene lookup returns CDR1 SGHNT and CDR2 YYREEE (reference sequence). V was shortened by 3 bases and J by 5 bases, with 9 bases between the two germline ends. CDR3 residues: CASSYGSDQPQHF. The CDR3 DNA reads as TGTGCCAGCAGCTACGGGTCGGATCAGCCCCAGCATTTT.